A single sample is the source of the 14 T cell receptor beta chains below, sequenced in a study of cytomegalovirus exposure and HLA in healthy donors. The PCR employed 60 Vbeta primers together with 13 Jbeta primers. Sequencing used immunoSEQ multiplex PCR; TCRdb keeps in-frame clones, though not all of them. Of about 130,000 clones listed, approximately 80% are singletons. The sequenced material came from PBMCs. These receptors all come from a female donor in good health and CMV-seronegative.

This clone was found a few times. The V gene is TRBV29-1, the J gene TRBJ2-1, with 14 nucleotides matching TRBD2. CDR1 and CDR2 from the germline V gene are SQVTM and ANQGSEA. The J segment lost 8 bases and the V segment lost 4 bases, leaving 4 bases of the junction unmatched. The CDR3 totals 14 residues. This chain's CDR3 is CSVAGTSGSYEQFF. Written as DNA, the CDR3 is TGCAGCGTTGCAGGGACTAGCGGGAGTTATGAGCAGTTCTTC.

V and J are TRBV5-4 and TRBJ1-5; no firm D call. The CDR3 runs 14 residues. Germline CDR1 and CDR2: SGHNT and YYREEE (reference sequence). Between the trimmed V and J ends, which lost 0 bases and 6 bases, there was a span of 10 bases. The CDR3 protein is CASSLGGGSQPQHF. In DNA, the CDR3 is TGTGCCAGCAGCTTGGGGGGAGGGAGTCAGCCCCAGCATTTT. The full variable domain, completed using reference TRBV5-4 and TRBJ1-5, is ETGVTQSPTHLIKTRGQQVTLRCSSQSGHNTVSWYQQALGQGPQFIFQYYREEENGRGNFPPRFSGLQFPNYSSELNVNALELDDSALYLCASSLGGGSQPQHFGDGTRLSIL.

The J gene is TRBJ1-1, the V gene TRBV18, with D possibly being TRBD1 (6 bases). The CDR3 is 14 amino acids. Looked up from germline, CDR1 is KGHSH and CDR2 is LQKENI. Trimming cost V 3 bases and J 6 bases, with 14 bases left between them. CDR3 residues: CASSPLRQVAEAFF. The CDR3 DNA reads as TGTGCCAGCTCACCCCTTCGACAGGTAGCTGAAGCTTTCTTT.

The rearrangement uses TRBV4-2 and TRBJ1-5, with D tentatively TRBD1 (6 bases). Per the germline V gene, CDR1 is LGHNA and CDR2 is YNFKEQ. This CDR3 has 15 residues. V was clipped by 1 base and J by 3 bases, with 10 bases between them. Here the CDR3 reads CASSQGWTDNQPQHF. CDR3 DNA sequence: TGTGCCAGCAGCCAAGGGTGGACAGACAATCAGCCCCAGCATTTT.

The chain employs TRBV19 and TRBJ1-1, with 8 bases fitting TRBD1. This CDR3 has 15 residues. CDR1 and CDR2 (germline): LNHDA, SQIVND (reference sequence). The junction had 16 bases not matched to a gene; V was cut back by 9 bases and J by 7 bases. CDR3 residues: CARPALTGAGGEAFF. DNA of the CDR3: TGTGCCAGACCGGCTTTGACAGGGGCCGGGGGTGAAGCTTTCTTT.

This clone was seen a few times. The chain uses TRBV7-2 and TRBJ2-1, with TRBD1 identical over 8 bases. The CDR3 has 15 residues. J gave up 6 bases and V 6 bases, and 10 bases lay outside the gene matches. Germline lookup yields CDR1 SGHTA and CDR2 FQGNSA. DNA of the CDR3: TGTGCCAGCAGAAGCATTTCGACAGGGGTCAATGAGCAGTTCTTC. It translates to CASRSISTGVNEQFF. Looking up the rest from reference TRBV7-2 and TRBJ2-1 gives the full variable domain: GAGVSQSPSNKVTEKGKDVELRCDPISGHTALYWYRQSLGQGLEFLIYFQGNSAPDKSGLPSDRFSAERTGGSVSTLTIQRTQQEDSAVYLCASRSISTGVNEQFFGPGTRLTVL.

V and J are TRBV28 and TRBJ2-3, with TRBD2 as a possible D gene (6 bases). With 3 bases removed from V and 6 bases from J, the gap between germline ends came to 13 bases. The CDR3 sequence is 14 residues long. Germline CDR1 and CDR2: MDHEN and SYDVKM. The CDR3 nucleotides read TGTGCCAGCAGTTTGGGGGGTGAGGCGGATACGCAGTATTTT. This encodes CASSLGGEADTQYF.

The rearrangement joins TRBV5-6 to TRBJ2-7; weak D call: TRBD1 (6 bases). The CDR3 consists of 17 residues. The germline gives CDR1 SGHDT, CDR2 YYEEEE. The V gene lost 4 bases and the J gene lost 0 bases, with 20 bases spanning the gap. The CDR3 here is CASSRGYGTPYSYEQYF. The CDR3 bases are TGTGCCAGCAGCCGGGGCTACGGGACACCTTACTCCTACGAGCAGTACTTC.

V usage is TRBV7-3 and J usage is TRBJ1-2, with a weak D call TRBD1 (5 bases). The CDR3 totals 15 residues. Trimming stripped 2 bases from V and 4 bases from J, with 14 bases between. CDR1 SGHTA and CDR2 FQGTGA come from the germline V gene. CDR3 sequence (DNA): TGTGCCAGCAGCTTACAGTGGCAGGGAACCTATGGCTACACCTTC. As protein: CASSLQWQGTYGYTF.

This clone was detected only a few times. This chain joins TRBV4-3 and TRBJ2-2, with 7 bases fitting TRBD1. The junction had 3 bases not matched to a gene; V was cut back by 0 bases and J by 2 bases. The CDR3 is made up of 16 amino acids. Germline assignment: CDR1 LGHNA and CDR2 YSLEER. CDR3 DNA sequence: TGCGCCAGCAGCCAAGATCGAGGGGGCAACACCGGGGAGCTGTTTTTT. Its protein product is CASSQDRGGNTGELFF.

The rearrangement uses TRBV7-2 and TRBJ1-5; perhaps TRBD1 as D (5 bases). Per germline, CDR1 SGHTA and CDR2 FQGNSA. The CDR3 has 17 amino acids. The V end was cut by 1 base, the J end by 0 bases, with 13 bases between. The CDR3 protein is CASSLGVRVDSNQPQHF. The CDR3 DNA reads as TGTGCCAGCAGCTTAGGAGTCAGGGTAGATAGCAATCAGCCCCAGCATTTT.

The chain joins TRBV27 to TRBJ2-7, with D possibly matching TRBD2 (6 bases). Germline V gene lookup returns CDR1 MNHEY and CDR2 SMNVEV (reference sequence). Trimming took 1 base from V and 6 from J, leaving 16 bases between them. The CDR3 contains 15 residues. DNA for the CDR3: TGTGCCAGCAGTTTATATCCGGGTAGGAGGGCCGAGCAGTACTTC. Its translation is CASSLYPGRRAEQYF.

The chain employs TRBV7-2 and TRBJ2-1; 13 bases align to TRBD2. The CDR3 loop spans 15 amino acids. V was pared by 2 bases and J by 8 bases, with 3 bases of the junction left unmatched. Germline assignment: CDR1 SGHTA and CDR2 FQGNSA. Here the CDR3 reads CASSLRTSGSYEQFF. The DNA of the CDR3 is TGTGCCAGCAGCTTACGGACTAGCGGGAGCTATGAGCAGTTCTTC.

In the case of this clone: The junction shows a germline mismatch at one end, possibly a read error. Other DNA sequences in the same sample also yield this CDR3. The CDR3 sequence is CASSGLAGGKYEQYF. The CDR3 coding sequence is TGCGCCAGCAGTGGACTAGCGGGAGGGAAATACGAGCAGTACTTC. The V gene is TRBV28, the J gene TRBJ2-7; 15 bases map to TRBD2. Germline assignment: CDR1 MDHEN and CDR2 SYDVKM. The CDR3 covers 15 residues.